The 8 T cell receptor beta chains below all came from one sample that was sequenced in a study of OX40 agonist ivuxolimab in advanced cancers. Assay used: immunoSEQ multiplex PCR; TCRdb lists only in-frame clones, some missing. The sample lists tens of thousands of clones, 85% to 95% occurring once. Material: CD4+ or CD8+ T cells sorted from blood, obtained in a trial of the OX40 agonist ivuxolimab. Source of these receptors: an adult with an advanced solid tumor such as melanoma, head and neck, liver or kidney cancer.

V is TRBV5-4 and J is TRBJ2-2; D is undetermined. The CDR3 extends over 13 amino acids. V was shortened by 0 bases and J by 7 bases, with 7 bases between the two germline ends. Germline values: CDR1 SGHNT, CDR2 YYREEE (reference sequence). CDR3 nucleotides: TGTGCCAGCAGCTTGGCCGAGAGCGGGGAGCTGTTTTTT. It translates to CASSLAESGELFF.

The rearrangement links TRBV7-9 to TRBJ2-1; 7 bases align to TRBD2. The CDR3 sequence is 16 residues long. Germline V gene data show CDR1 as SEHNR and CDR2 as FQNEAQ (reference sequence). V dropped 5 bases and J dropped 0; count of bases not matched to a gene: 7. The CDR3 region has the DNA TGTGCCAGCAGCGGCACAGCGGGAATCTCCTACAATGAGCAGTTCTTC. Its translation: CASSGTAGISYNEQFF.

In this sample, this clone turned up once. The chain has TRBV5-5 and TRBJ1-4; D unresolved. V lost 0 bases to trimming and J lost 5 bases, with 8 bases between them. The CDR3 covers 14 residues. Germline values: CDR1 SGHKS, CDR2 YYEKEE (reference sequence). Here the CDR3 DNA reads TGTGCCAGCAGCTTGGGCAGATCCAATGAAAAACTGTTTTTT. Its translation: CASSLGRSNEKLFF.

The chain couples TRBV9 to TRBJ2-3; D unresolved. V lost 4 bases and J lost 0, with 12 bases in between. CDR1 is SGDLS, CDR2 YYNGEE, per germline. CDR3 length equals 15 residues. CDR3 region: CASSPTGTSTDTQYF. The CDR3 DNA follows: TGTGCCAGCAGCCCGACTGGCACTAGCACAGATACGCAGTATTTT.

This sequence joins TRBV5-6 and TRBJ2-1; D possibly corresponds to TRBD2 (5 bases). V lost 2 bases and J lost 0, with 15 bases in between. The CDR3 length is 17 residues. Looked up from germline, CDR1 is SGHDT and CDR2 is YYEEEE. CDR3 residues: CASSFGLAGASYNEQFF. CDR3 bases: TGTGCCAGCAGCTTTGGCCTAGCAGGCGCCTCCTACAATGAGCAGTTCTTC.

V and J are TRBV6-5 and TRBJ2-7; D may be TRBD1 (7 bases). Germline CDR1 reads MNHEY; CDR2 reads SVGAGI. The CDR3 spans 14 residues. The ends were cut back, 2 bases at V and 5 bases at J, with 13 bases in the middle. CDR3 DNA sequence: TGTGCCAGCAGTTACAGGAGGGGGCGAAACGAGCAGTACTTC. Its translation is CASSYRRGRNEQYF.

The rearrangement links TRBV27 to TRBJ2-1; either TRBD1 or TRBD2 may fit D (5 bases each). The V gene lost 8 bases and the J gene lost 9 bases, with 38 bases spanning the gap. Per the germline V gene, CDR1 is MNHEY and CDR2 is SMNVEV (reference sequence). The CDR3 totals 20 residues. In DNA form, the CDR3 reads TGTGCCAGCGCTCTCCGGGACGGAGAGTTCCAAAGGTGGGGCCGCAGTGAGCAGTTCTTC. Its translation is CASALRDGEFQRWGRSEQFF.

The rearrangement joins TRBV19 to TRBJ1-4; TRBD1 agrees at 8 bases. The CDR3 totals 17 residues. Germline V gene lookup returns CDR1 LNHDA and CDR2 SQIVND (reference sequence). Trimming removed 1 base from V and 4 bases from J; junction bases left unmatched: 8. This chain's CDR3 is CASSIVRTGLINEKLFF. The CDR3 nucleotides read TGTGCCAGTAGTATAGTAAGGACAGGGCTTATTAATGAAAAACTGTTTTTT. Complete variable domain (other parts from reference TRBV19 and TRBJ1-4): DGGITQSPKYLFRKEGQNVTLSCEQNLNHDAMYWYRQDPGQGLRLIYYSQIVNDFQKGDIAEGYSVSREKKESFPLTVTSAQKNPTAFYLCASSIVRTGLINEKLFFGSGTQLSVL.